One sample yielded the 10 T cell receptor beta chains listed below, sequenced in a study of OX40 agonist ivuxolimab in advanced cancers. Method: immunoSEQ multiplex PCR; TCRdb's copy keeps in-frame clones and lacks some. The sample holds 20,000 to 30,000 clones, 75% to 80% seen once. Sequencing was performed on CD4+ or CD8+ T cells sorted from blood, taken in a trial of the OX40 agonist ivuxolimab. All receptors derive from an adult with an advanced solid tumor such as melanoma, head and neck, liver or kidney cancer.

The rearrangement links TRBV19 to TRBJ2-1; no reliable D call. Germline V gene sequence: CDR1 LNHDA, CDR2 SQIVND (reference sequence). Trimming shortened V by 3 bases and J by 1 base, and 10 bases separated the two germline ends. This CDR3 has 15 residues. The CDR3 loop is CASSITPSSYNEQFF. Written as DNA, the CDR3 is TGTGCCAGTAGTATTACCCCCAGTTCCTACAATGAGCAGTTCTTC.

The J gene is TRBJ2-3, the V gene TRBV27, with a tentative D call TRBD2 (6 bases). This CDR3 spans 15 amino acids. Trimming shortened V by 5 bases and J by 0 bases, and 12 bases separated the two germline ends. Germline values: CDR1 MNHEY, CDR2 SMNVEV (reference sequence). CDR3: CASSQTGVSTDTQYF. The CDR3 bases are TGTGCCAGCAGTCAGACGGGGGTTAGCACAGATACGCAGTATTTT.

The V and J genes are TRBV27 and TRBJ2-1; 10 bases agree with TRBD1. V gave up 4 bases and J gave up 6 bases; unmatched junction bases: 6. The CDR3 spans 15 residues. Germline V gene sequence: CDR1 MNHEY, CDR2 SMNVEV (reference sequence). CDR3 region: CASSYPTGGFNEQFF. The CDR3 DNA reads TGTGCCAGCAGTTACCCGACAGGGGGCTTCAATGAGCAGTTCTTC.

The chain combines TRBV27 with TRBJ2-5; no clear D gene. Trimming took 4 bases from V and 5 from J, leaving 20 bases between them. CDR1 and CDR2 from the germline V gene are MNHEY and SMNVEV (reference sequence). There are 16 residues in the CDR3. For the CDR3, the DNA is TGTGCCAGCAGTTCAATGGAGACCGAGTATTCGGAGACCCAGTACTTC. It translates to CASSSMETEYSETQYF.

For the CDR3, the DNA is TGTGCCTACGACAATTCCGGGGAGCTGTTTTTT. Encoded protein: CAYDNSGELFF. This rearrangement joins TRBV30 to TRBJ2-2; unclear D gene. CDR3 length: 11 amino acids. V was trimmed by 7 bases and J by 6 bases, leaving 9 bases between them. Germline V gives CDR1 GTSNPN, CDR2 SVGIG (reference sequence).

In this sample, this clone turned up a few times. This chain links TRBV28 with TRBJ2-1; TRBD2 matches at 12 bases. The trim removed 3 bases at V and 6 bases at J, leaving 3 bases unmatched. CDR1 is MDHEN, CDR2 SYDVKM, per germline. CDR3 length: 15 residues. The CDR3 sequence: CASSFSSGGANEQFF. The DNA for the CDR3 is TGTGCCAGCAGTTTCTCTAGCGGGGGGGCCAATGAGCAGTTCTTC.

The genes are TRBV4-3 and TRBJ2-1; 10 bases agree with TRBD2. CDR1 is LGHNA, CDR2 YSLEER, per germline. V lost 0 bases to trimming and J lost 7 bases; unmatched junction nucleotides: 6. The CDR3 contains 16 residues. The CDR3 loop is CASSQEASGGVNEQFF. CDR3 DNA sequence: TGCGCCAGCAGCCAAGAGGCCAGCGGGGGGGTGAATGAGCAGTTCTTC.

This clone was counted a single time. The gene calls are TRBV7-2 and TRBJ2-7; D call uncertain. The CDR3 extends over 10 amino acids. Trimming left V 4 bases short and J 4 bases short, with 2 bases between. Germline V gene data show CDR1 as SGHTA and CDR2 as FQGNSA. This CDR3 reads CASSSYEQYF. CDR3 in DNA: TGTGCCAGCAGCTCATACGAGCAGTACTTC.

The rearrangement joins TRBV29-1 to TRBJ2-6; D is unresolved. This CDR3 comprises 15 residues. Between the trimmed V and J ends, which lost 7 bases and 2 bases, there was a span of 15 bases. Germline V lookup: CDR1 SQVTM, CDR2 ANQGSEA. Here the CDR3 reads CSALTADAGANVLTF. The CDR3 DNA sequence: TGCAGCGCCCTGACCGCTGATGCTGGGGCCAACGTCCTGACTTTC.

In this sample, this clone turned up a few times. This chain connects TRBV19 to TRBJ1-6; D gene ambiguous. The CDR3 is made up of 13 amino acids. V was cut by 1 base and J by 9 bases, with 7 bases left in between. Looked up from germline, CDR1 is LNHDA and CDR2 is SQIVND (reference sequence). CDR3 in DNA: TGTGCCAGTAGTATAGCGATAGGTTCACCCCTCCACTTT. This codes for CASSIAIGSPLHF.